The T cell receptor (beta chain) under discussion was sequenced for a study of T cells in Graves' hyperthyroidism and ophthalmopathy. A lack of ophthalmopathy progression within 18 months defined stable Graves' hyperthyroidism. Study results and caveats: In validation, the model predicted ophthalmopathy. These predictions came a median approximately six months before onset. Blood also showed most of the thyroid clonotypes that were expanded above 0.001.

This clonotype was recorded many times. Antigen unknown. RNA transcripts served as the template for amplifying TCR beta CDR3 regions. First-round RT-PCR of the TCR CDR3 relied on the HTBI primer set. MiXCR, applied by TCRdb to the multiplex PCR reads, yields one record per CDR3 protein. The table lists approximately 500,000 distinct CDR3 sequences, just over 45% of them singletons. The source material was peripheral blood or thyroid tissue (not recorded which). This receptor was obtained from a woman aged 18-29 years with Graves' hyperthyroidism.

The CDR3 protein is CATSKSQGGNQPQHF. The CDR3 nucleotides are TGTGCCACCAGCAAAAGTCAGGGGGGCAATCAGCCCCAGCATTTT. This chain uses TRBV15 with TRBJ1-5; 7 bases match TRBD1. Germline assignment: CDR1 LNHNV and CDR2 YYDKDF (reference sequence). V lost 4 bases, J lost 2 bases, and 5 bases stayed unmatched. The CDR3 has 15 residues.